These 15 T cell receptor beta chains originate from one sample sequenced in a study of blood T cell repertoires in COVID-19. Assay used: immunoSEQ multiplex PCR; TCRdb lists only in-frame clones, some missing. The sample has about 140,000 clones; about 79% are singletons. Sequences were obtained from peripheral blood. These receptors were obtained from a woman aged 80 or over with active or convalescent COVID-19.

V is TRBV24-1 and J is TRBJ1-6; 8 nucleotides align to TRBD1. The CDR3 covers 18 residues. Germline CDR1 and CDR2: KGHDR and SFDVKD. Losses at the gene ends were 5 bases for V and 5 bases for J; bases not matched to a gene: 13. The chain's CDR3 is CATSGLPGGGIDNSPLHF. The CDR3 DNA reads as TGTGCCACCAGTGGCTTACCAGGGGGCGGGATAGATAATTCACCCCTCCACTTT.

The rearrangement uses TRBV19 and TRBJ2-1; 7 bases fit TRBD2. This CDR3 spans 14 amino acids. V gave up 5 bases and J gave up 7 bases; unmatched junction bases: 8. From germline, CDR1 is LNHDA and CDR2 SQIVND (reference sequence). CDR3 in DNA: TGTGCCAGTAGTCGGGCGGGGGAAGTTAATGAGCAGTTCTTC. Protein: CASSRAGEVNEQFF.

This sequence joins TRBV18 and TRBJ2-7, with 11 bases aligning to TRBD1. Germline V gene lookup returns CDR1 KGHSH and CDR2 LQKENI. Germline trimming cut 2 bases from V and 6 bases from J; bases unmatched to any gene: 9. CDR3 size: 16 residues. Written as DNA, the CDR3 is TGTGCCAGCTCACCAAATTCGGGACAGGGGGGGTCCGAGCAGTACTTC. Translating gives CASSPNSGQGGSEQYF.

This sequence joins TRBV5-1 and TRBJ2-7, with 10 bases matching TRBD2. The CDR3 runs to 16 residues. Per germline, CDR1 SGHRS and CDR2 YFSETQ. The junction had 12 bases not matched to a gene; V was cut back by 2 bases and J by 7 bases. CDR3 nucleotide sequence: TGCGCCAGCAGCTTTGGTAGCGGGGGGCGAACTCGTGAGCAGTACTTC. Translated, it gives CASSFGSGGRTREQYF.

This rearrangement joins TRBV23-1 to TRBJ2-1, with D perhaps TRBD1 (5 bases). TRBV23-1 is filed as an ORF, its function uncertain. The CDR3 is 16 amino acids. Trimming cost V 1 base and J 3 bases, with 13 bases left between them. CDR3 sequence: CASSQLCRVFYNEQFF. DNA of the CDR3: TGCGCCAGCAGTCAATTGTGCAGGGTATTCTACAATGAGCAGTTCTTC.

This clone showed up just a few times. The gene calls are TRBV12-3 or TRBV12-4 and TRBJ2-1; D ambiguous. The CDR3 consists of 12 residues. V was shortened by 7 bases and J by 6 bases, with 10 bases between the two germline ends. The CDR3 protein is CASTFASNEQFF. DNA of the CDR3: TGTGCCAGCACCTTCGCCAGCAATGAGCAGTTCTTC.

V gene TRBV30 combines with J gene TRBJ1-4; D not certain. The CDR3 has 11 residues. The V end lost 2 bases, the J end lost 7 bases, and 5 bases lay between the germline ends. In germline, CDR1 is GTSNPN, CDR2 SVGIG (reference sequence). Here the CDR3 DNA reads TGTGCCTGGAGTCTAGGTGAAAAACTGTTTTTT. Its translation is CAWSLGEKLFF.

This chain links TRBV7-9 with TRBJ2-7, with D unresolved. CDR3 length: 14 residues. Trimming removed 4 bases from V and 0 bases from J, with 10 bases in between. Germline lookup yields CDR1 SEHNR and CDR2 FQNEAQ (reference sequence). CDR3 residues: CASSSSVYSYEQYF. The CDR3 DNA follows: TGTGCCAGCAGCTCGTCTGTATACTCCTACGAGCAGTACTTC. The variable domain in full, completed from reference TRBV7-9 and TRBJ2-7, reads DTGVSQNPRHKITKRGQNVTFRCDPISEHNRLYWYRQTLGQGPEFLTYFQNEAQLEKSRLLSDRFSAERPKGSFSTLEIQRTEQGDSAMYLCASSSSVYSYEQYFGPGTRLTVT.

This clone was seen many times. This rearrangement joins TRBV19 to TRBJ1-1; D is ambiguous. With 6 bases removed from V and 0 bases from J, the gap between germline ends came to 17 bases. The CDR3 length is 16 residues. Germline assignment: CDR1 LNHDA and CDR2 SQIVND (reference sequence). The CDR3 nucleotides are TGTGCCAGTAGCTGGTGGAGGGCGAGCATGAACACTGAAGCTTTCTTT. It is translated as CASSWWRASMNTEAFF. The whole variable domain, filled in from reference TRBV19 and TRBJ1-1, reads DGGITQSPKYLFRKEGQNVTLSCEQNLNHDAMYWYRQDPGQGLRLIYYSQIVNDFQKGDIAEGYSVSREKKESFPLTVTSAQKNPTAFYLCASSWWRASMNTEAFFGQGTRLTVV.

This clone was observed a few times. In DNA, the CDR3 is TGTGCCAGCAGCTGGGGTGTGGGGCAGTCCACCTCTGGGGCCAACGTCCTGACTTTC. Its protein is CASSWGVGQSTSGANVLTF. V usage is TRBV5-4 and J usage is TRBJ2-6; tentative D call: TRBD1 (5 bases). The CDR3 has 19 amino acids. V was trimmed by 3 bases and J by 0 bases, leaving 19 bases between them. Germline lookup yields CDR1 SGHNT and CDR2 YYREEE (reference sequence).

The chain carries TRBV9 and TRBJ1-4, with TRBD1 identical over 9 bases. Trimming took 2 bases from V and 6 from J; bases not matched to a gene: 11. CDR3 size: 17 residues. Germline V gene lookup returns CDR1 SGDLS and CDR2 YYNGEE. In nucleotides, the CDR3 is TGTGCCAGCAGCGTCAGGGGACAGGGAATTGGGGATGAAAAACTGTTTTTT. Residues: CASSVRGQGIGDEKLFF. Full variable domain (outside the CDR3, taken from reference TRBV9 and TRBJ1-4): DSGVTQTPKHLITATGQRVTLRCSPRSGDLSVYWYQQSLDQGLQFLIQYYNGEERAKGNILERFSAQQFPDLHSELNLSSLELGDSALYFCASSVRGQGIGDEKLFFGSGTQLSVL.

This clone appeared a single time. This rearrangement joins TRBV3-1 (or the pseudogene TRBV3-2) to TRBJ2-1; D possibly corresponds to TRBD1 (6 bases). In germline, CDR1 is LGHDT, CDR2 YNNKEL (reference sequence). The CDR3 is made up of 14 amino acids. V lost 1 base to trimming and J lost 15 bases, with 19 bases between them. The CDR3 DNA follows: TGTGCCAGCAGCCAAGCGTCCACCCGACAGGAGGCGTTCTTC. Amino acids: CASSQASTRQEAFF.

The chain joins TRBV25-1 to TRBJ1-3; 7 bases fit TRBD1. Germline CDR1 and CDR2: MGHDK and SYGVNS. This CDR3 is 15 amino acids long. V dropped 6 bases and J dropped 4; count of bases not matched to a gene: 9. DNA of the CDR3: TGTGCCAGCAGCAGGGGGACCGGGGAAGGAAACACCATATATTTT. It encodes CASSRGTGEGNTIYF.

This chain links TRBV18 with TRBJ1-2; D might be TRBD1 (5 bases). CDR1 is KGHSH and CDR2 is LQKENI in the germline V gene. This CDR3 has 15 residues. V was pared by 2 bases and J by 5 bases, with 15 bases between. The CDR3 reads CASSPTDSPGYGYTF. The CDR3 DNA reads as TGTGCCAGCTCACCAACCGACAGCCCCGGGTATGGCTACACCTTC.

The chain links TRBV19 to TRBJ1-1; D possibly corresponds to TRBD1 (6 bases). V was trimmed by 7 bases and J by 3 bases, leaving 21 bases between them. There are 16 residues in the CDR3. Looked up from germline, CDR1 is LNHDA and CDR2 is SQIVND (reference sequence). The CDR3 DNA is TGTGCCAGTACCAAGTCAAGGGTGCCAGGGGACACTGAAGCTTTCTTT. As protein: CASTKSRVPGDTEAFF.